The rows below give T cell receptor beta chains drawn from one sample of a study of T cell responses to AZD1222 COVID-19 vaccine. Measured with immunoSEQ multiplex PCR; TCRdb has only the in-frame clones, and not every one. The repertoire holds roughly 180,000 clones, about 94% seen once, with roughly 9.2% in the top ten. Sequencing used peripheral blood, obtained on day 0 of AZD1222 vaccination. The receptors shown here come from an adult in good health. CDR3s include the opening cysteine and the closing phenylalanine or tryptophan. The D gene is left open where the match is weak. The size field is filled for only some rows; it gives once, few, many or a size class.

D gene	V gene	clone size	J gene	CDR3 protein	CDR3 DNA
-	TRBV19	-	TRBJ1-3	CASSIDSSGNTIYF	TGTGCCAGTAGTATTGACAGCTCTGGAAACACCATATATTTT
-	TRBV27	-	TRBJ2-3	CATVSQTPSATTTDTQYF	TGTGCCACCGTCAGCCAAACCCCTAGCGCAACTACCACAGATACGCAGTATTTT
TRBD2	TRBV24-1	-	TRBJ2-2	CATEDSGRASVGELFF	TGTGCCACCGAGGATAGCGGGAGGGCCTCCGTCGGGGAGCTGTTTTTT
-	TRBV5-5	-	TRBJ1-5	CASSTGTLGQPQHF	TGTGCCAGCAGTACAGGGACTTTAGGTCAGCCCCAGCATTTT
-	TRBV4-3	-	TRBJ1-2	CASSQDPAEDGYTF	TGCGCCAGCAGCCAAGACCCCGCCGAGGATGGCTACACCTTC
TRBD2	TRBV24-1	once	TRBJ2-7	CATSDSRTGGAVIEQYF	TGTGCCACCAGTGATTCCAGAACGGGGGGGGCAGTGATCGAGCAGTACTTC
-	TRBV21-1	-	TRBJ1-1	CASSAWGEEMNTEAFF	TGTGCCAGCAGCGCTTGGGGGGAAGAGATGAACACTGAAGCTTTCTTT
TRBD1	TRBV29-1	-	TRBJ2-1	CSVGGLAGGFYEQFF	TGCAGCGTTGGAGGTTTGGCAGGGGGCTTTTATGAGCAGTTCTTC
-	TRBV11-3	-	TRBJ2-7	CASSRSGRYEQYF	TGTGCCAGCAGCCGATCGGGTCGGTACGAGCAGTACTTC
-	TRBV7-6	-	TRBJ1-2	CASSPYPGRKNYGYTF	TGTGCCAGCAGCCCCTACCCGGGACGAAAAAACTATGGCTACACCTTC
-	TRBV18	once	TRBJ2-1	CASSPLPNLNEQFF	TGTGCCAGCTCACCTCTCCCCAATCTTAATGAGCAGTTCTTC
-	TRBV4-2	-	TRBJ2-1	CASRESTGVSYNEQFF	TGTGCCAGCAGAGAATCGACGGGAGTCTCCTACAATGAGCAGTTCTTC
-	TRBV11-2	-	TRBJ2-7	CASSPEGGPAYEQYF	TGTGCCAGCAGCCCAGAGGGGGGTCCCGCCTACGAGCAGTACTTC
-	TRBV19	-	TRBJ1-6	CASSAPWSSYNSPLHF	TGTGCCAGTAGTGCGCCGTGGAGCTCCTATAATTCACCCCTCCACTTT
TRBD2	TRBV14	-	TRBJ2-3	CASSQGRLAGTADTQYF	TGTGCCAGCAGCCAAGGACGACTAGCGGGAACCGCAGATACGCAGTATTTT
-	TRBV29-1	-	TRBJ1-1	CSVGGFNTEAFF	TGCAGCGTCGGGGGGTTTAACACTGAAGCTTTCTTT
-	TRBV6-5	-	TRBJ2-1	CASSYTPSVRYNEQFF	TGTGCCAGCAGTTACACCCCCAGTGTGAGGTACAATGAGCAGTTCTTC
-	TRBV6-5	-	TRBJ2-1	CASKNLDEQFF	TGTGCCAGCAAAAATCTGGATGAGCAGTTCTTC
TRBD2	TRBV3-1/TRBV3-2	few	TRBJ2-7	CASSRGAGVDSYEQYF	TGTGCCAGCAGCCGAGGAGCGGGAGTCGACTCCTACGAGCAGTACTTC
-	TRBV27	-	TRBJ1-4	CASSPTWVATNEKLFF	TGTGCCAGCAGTCCCACTTGGGTTGCAACTAATGAAAAACTGTTTTTT
TRBD1	TRBV10-2	-	TRBJ1-2	CASSESPTGGSGYTF	TGCGCCAGCAGTGAGTCCCCCACAGGGGGGTCTGGCTACACCTTC
-	TRBV12-3/TRBV12-4	-	TRBJ1-1	CASSLYRDTEAFF	TGTGCCAGCAGTTTATACAGGGACACTGAAGCTTTCTTT
TRBD2	TRBV6-2/TRBV6-3	-	TRBJ2-7	CASSYGTSGTLISYEQYF	TGTGCCAGCAGTTATGGGACTAGCGGGACTCTCATTTCCTACGAGCAGTACTTC
-	TRBV20-1	-	TRBJ2-2	CSAPDTGELFF	TGCAGTGCTCCAGACACCGGGGAGCTGTTTTTT
TRBD1	TRBV27	-	TRBJ1-2	CASSSTFGQVAYGYTF	TGTGCCAGCAGTTCCACATTCGGACAGGTGGCCTATGGCTACACCTTC
TRBD1	TRBV6-5	-	TRBJ1-1	CASKLGQGVTEAFF	TGTGCCAGCAAGCTCGGACAGGGGGTCACTGAAGCTTTCTTT
TRBD2	TRBV4-3	-	TRBJ2-3	CASSQDPSGGVTDTQYF	TGCGCCAGCAGCCAAGATCCTAGCGGAGGGGTCACAGATACGCAGTATTTT
TRBD1	TRBV29-1	-	TRBJ2-2	CSVEAGTGFVGELFF	TGCAGCGTTGAAGCGGGGACAGGGTTCGTCGGGGAGCTGTTTTTT
-	TRBV20-1	-	TRBJ1-1	CSAPLGTEAFF	TGCAGTGCCCCGCTGGGCACTGAAGCTTTCTTT
-	TRBV3-1/TRBV3-2	-	TRBJ2-1	CASSQALRDEQFF	TGTGCCAGCAGCCAAGCTCTACGTGATGAGCAGTTCTTC
-	TRBV7-2	-	TRBJ1-2	CASSSGPGKSYTF	TGTGCCAGCAGCTCGGGACCAGGCAAAAGCTACACCTTC
-	TRBV7-9	-	TRBJ2-3	CASSLADLGDTQYF	TGTGCCAGCAGCTTAGCGGACTTAGGGGATACGCAGTATTTT